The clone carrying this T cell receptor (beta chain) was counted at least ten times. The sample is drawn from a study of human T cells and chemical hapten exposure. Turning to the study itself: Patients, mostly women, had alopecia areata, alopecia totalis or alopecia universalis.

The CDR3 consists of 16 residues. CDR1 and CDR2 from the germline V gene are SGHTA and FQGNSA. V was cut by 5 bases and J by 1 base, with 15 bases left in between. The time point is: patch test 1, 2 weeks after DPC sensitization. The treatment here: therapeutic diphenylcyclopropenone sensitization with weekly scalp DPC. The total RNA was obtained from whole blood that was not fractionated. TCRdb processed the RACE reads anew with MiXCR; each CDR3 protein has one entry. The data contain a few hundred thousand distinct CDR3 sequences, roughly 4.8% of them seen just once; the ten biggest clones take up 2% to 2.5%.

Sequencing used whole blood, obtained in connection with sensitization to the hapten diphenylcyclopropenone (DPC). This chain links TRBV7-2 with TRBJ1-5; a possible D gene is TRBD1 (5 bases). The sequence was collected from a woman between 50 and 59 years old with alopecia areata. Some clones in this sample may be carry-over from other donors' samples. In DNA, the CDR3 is TGTGCCAGCAGCCCTCAAACAGGCTCCAGCAATCAGCCCCAGCATTTT. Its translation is CASSPQTGSSNQPQHF.